Here is one TCR beta chain with its context. Trimming cost V 1 base and J 0 bases; bases outside gene matches: 6. The CDR3 is made up of 16 amino acids. The germline CDR1 and CDR2 sequences are SEHNR and FQNEAQ (reference sequence). Primers: 60 Vbeta forward and 13 Jbeta reverse. Profiled with immunoSEQ multiplex PCR; TCRdb holds only in-frame clones, not every one. The sample holds 35,000 to 45,000 clones, 90% seen once. The data were obtained in a study of cytomegalovirus exposure and HLA in healthy donors. The source material was PBMCs. This chain links TRBV7-9 with TRBJ2-7, with 7 bases aligning to TRBD2. This clonotype was sampled from a woman aged 18 to 35 in good health and CMV-seronegative. CDR3 coding DNA: TGTGCCAGCAGCTTAGGGGGACTACCCTACTCCTACGAGCAGTACTTC. Its protein is CASSLGGLPYSYEQYF.